Following are 10 T cell receptor beta chains from one sample sequenced in a study of cytomegalovirus exposure and HLA in healthy donors. Measured with immunoSEQ multiplex PCR; TCRdb has only the in-frame clones, and not every one. The sample carries 170,000 or so clones, roughly four fifths recorded once. The sequencing sample was made of PBMCs. These receptors all stem from a woman under 30 in good health and CMV-seropositive.

A few counts support this clone. The gene calls are TRBV18 and TRBJ1-1, with D maybe TRBD1 (5 bases). The CDR3 loop spans 13 amino acids. Germline loops: CDR1 KGHSH, CDR2 LQKENI. Trimming shortened V by 2 bases and J by 5 bases, and 9 bases separated the two germline ends. The CDR3 here is CASSPEGVTEAFF. As DNA, the CDR3 is TGTGCCAGCTCACCAGAAGGGGTAACTGAAGCTTTCTTT.

The V call is TRBV5-1, the J call TRBJ1-2; a weak D match, TRBD1 (6 bases). Trimming stripped 0 bases from V and 6 bases from J, with 12 bases between. CDR3 length: 14 residues. Per germline, CDR1 SGHRS and CDR2 YFSETQ. The CDR3 DNA sequence: TGCGCCAGCAGCTTGGGAGGGACAAAAGATGGCTACACCTTC. This gives the protein CASSLGGTKDGYTF.

The chain carries TRBV27 and TRBJ2-1; 8 nucleotides match TRBD1. The CDR3 length is 16 residues. Trimming at V came to 7 bases and at J to 2 bases, leaving 10 bases not matched to a gene. Germline values: CDR1 MNHEY, CDR2 SMNVEV (reference sequence). Here the CDR3 reads CASTRGQGGTYNEQFF. Here the CDR3 DNA reads TGTGCCAGCACCAGGGGGCAGGGTGGAACCTACAATGAGCAGTTCTTC.

The V and J genes are TRBV6-5 and TRBJ1-1, with D unresolved. The CDR3 is 12 residues long. V gave up 3 bases and J gave up 4 bases, with 6 bases separating them. Germline V gene lookup returns CDR1 MNHEY and CDR2 SVGAGI. The CDR3, as DNA: TGTGCCAGCAGTTATGCGGGCACTGAAGCTTTCTTT. The encoded protein is CASSYAGTEAFF.

V usage is TRBV7-9 and J usage is TRBJ1-1, with a tentative D call TRBD1 (6 bases). V lost 2 bases, J lost 4 bases, and 8 bases lay in between. Germline V lookup: CDR1 SEHNR, CDR2 FQNEAQ (reference sequence). The length of the CDR3 is 13 residues. The CDR3 spells CASSLNRVTEAFF. CDR3 DNA: TGTGCCAGCAGCTTAAACAGGGTCACTGAAGCTTTCTTT. The full variable domain, its missing parts supplied by reference TRBV7-9 and TRBJ1-1, is DTGVSQNPRHKITKRGQNVTFRCDPISEHNRLYWYRQTLGQGPEFLTYFQNEAQLEKSRLLSDRFSAERPKGSFSTLEIQRTEQGDSAMYLCASSLNRVTEAFFGQGTRLTVV.

The gene calls are TRBV4-2 and TRBJ1-6; 9 bases fit TRBD1. The CDR3 sequence is 14 residues long. V was clipped by 7 bases and J by 10 bases; unmatched bases: 8. The germline gives CDR1 LGHNA, CDR2 YNFKEQ. The CDR3 DNA reads as TGTGCCAGCACATCCGGGACAGGGACATCACCCCTCCACTTT. Residues: CASTSGTGTSPLHF.

About this clone: Germline is not matched at one junction end, which may reflect a read error. The rearrangement links TRBV9 to TRBJ1-2, with D unresolved. The CDR3 length is 8 residues. In germline, CDR1 is SGDLS, CDR2 YYNGEE. This CDR3 reads CASSPGSF. In DNA form, the CDR3 reads TGTGCCAGCAGCCCGGGGTCCTTC.

The chain combines TRBV2 with TRBJ1-5, with D hard to call. The germline V gene encodes CDR1 SNHLY and CDR2 FYNNEI. V lost 11 bases, J lost 0 bases, and 14 bases lay in between. The CDR3 has 14 amino acids. The CDR3 loop is CASTEIYSNQPQHF. CDR3 nucleotides: TGTGCCTCAACGGAGATTTATAGCAATCAGCCCCAGCATTTT.

V gene TRBV2 combines with J gene TRBJ2-1; D perhaps matches TRBD2 (6 bases). The germline V and J ends were trimmed by 5 bases and 5 bases, with 16 bases remaining between them. The V gene's germline CDR1 is SNHLY and CDR2 FYNNEI. The CDR3 is made up of 15 amino acids. CDR3 sequence: CASSSRLVRDNEQFF. The CDR3, as DNA: TGTGCCAGCAGTTCCAGACTAGTTCGGGACAATGAGCAGTTCTTC.

The V call is TRBV10-3, the J call TRBJ2-2, with a possible D match to TRBD2 (5 bases). CDR3 length: 13 amino acids. Germline V CDR1 and CDR2: ENHRY, SYGVKD. The V end was cut by 6 bases, the J end by 5 bases, with 10 bases between. The CDR3 DNA is TGTGCCATCAGGGCTAGCTCAACCGGGGAGCTGTTTTTT. It codes for CAIRASSTGELFF.